Given below is one TCR beta chain in context. Antigen unknown. The read is 3 residues too short to cover the CDR3 end, so that end is filled in from the germline J gene. This record belongs to a study of T cells in women clearing cervical HPV infection. Study-wide context: Case blood was drawn when the lesion was first found; control blood after infection became undetectable.

Each participant carried one incident cervical HPV16 infection only. The method was immunoSEQ multiplex PCR; TCRdb's version includes in-frame clones alone and lacks a portion of them. This sample's table has tens of thousands of clones. Study conclusions and caveats: CIN3+ cases had significantly higher TCR richness than controls; evenness did not differ.

The CDR3 is made up of 16 amino acids. CDR1 and CDR2 from the germline V gene are LNHNV and YYDKDF (reference sequence). With V trimmed by 0 bases and J by 4 bases, 6 bases remained unmatched. This sequence originates from a woman aged 18 to 75 with a cervical HPV16 infection that either progressed to CIN3+ or cleared (not recorded which). The sequenced material came from blood buffy coat. The gene calls are TRBV15 and TRBJ1-5; 7 bases match TRBD1. The sequenced CDR3 bases are TGTGCCACCAGCAGAGAACAGGGGATGGGGAATCAGCCC. Protein product: CATSREQGMGNQP. The complete CDR3 sequence is CATSREQGMGNQPQHF.